This TCR beta chain was sequenced in a study of identical twins. The V gene lost 1 base and the J gene lost 5 bases, with 4 bases spanning the gap. CDR3 size: 12 residues. CDR1 and CDR2 (germline): LGHDT, YNNKEL (reference sequence). This clonotype was picked up many times. Via MiXCR, TCRdb re-called the 5' RACE reads, giving one row per CDR3 protein. The sample shows more than 400,000 distinct CDR3 sequences, around 15% of them seen only once. The same data also contributed to another study, on yellow fever vaccine responses in identical twins.

The chain couples TRBV3-1 to TRBJ2-3; D is ambiguous. Sequenced: CD4+ T cells sorted from blood. The TCR was taken from a woman younger than 30 in good health. CDR3 protein: CASSQVKDTQYF. The CDR3, as DNA: TGTGCCAGCAGCCAAGTCAAAGATACGCAGTATTTT.